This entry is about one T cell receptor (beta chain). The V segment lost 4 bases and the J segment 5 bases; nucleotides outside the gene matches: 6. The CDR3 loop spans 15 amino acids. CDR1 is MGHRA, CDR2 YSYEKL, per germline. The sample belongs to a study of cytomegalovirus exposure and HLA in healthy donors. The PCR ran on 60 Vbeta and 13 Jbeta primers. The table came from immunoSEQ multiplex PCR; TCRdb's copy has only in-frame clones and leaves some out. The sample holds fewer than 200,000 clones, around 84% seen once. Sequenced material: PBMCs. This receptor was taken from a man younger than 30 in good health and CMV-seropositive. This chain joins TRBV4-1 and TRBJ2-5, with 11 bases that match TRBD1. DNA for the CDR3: TGCGCCAGCAGCCGGGGACAGGGGGACATGGAGACCCAGTACTTC. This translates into CASSRGQGDMETQYF.